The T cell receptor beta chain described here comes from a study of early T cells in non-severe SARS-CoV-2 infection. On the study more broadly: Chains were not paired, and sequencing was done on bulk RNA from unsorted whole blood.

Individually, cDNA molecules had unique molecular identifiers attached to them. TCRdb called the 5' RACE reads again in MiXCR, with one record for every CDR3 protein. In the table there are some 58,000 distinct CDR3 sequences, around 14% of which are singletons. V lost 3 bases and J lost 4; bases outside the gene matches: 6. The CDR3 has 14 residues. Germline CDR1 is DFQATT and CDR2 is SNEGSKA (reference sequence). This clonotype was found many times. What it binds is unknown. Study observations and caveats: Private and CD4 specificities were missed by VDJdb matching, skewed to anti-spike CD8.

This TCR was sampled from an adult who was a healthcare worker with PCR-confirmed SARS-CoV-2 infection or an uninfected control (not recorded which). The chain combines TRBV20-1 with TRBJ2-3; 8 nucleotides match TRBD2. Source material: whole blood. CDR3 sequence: CSASPGLDSDTQYF. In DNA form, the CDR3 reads TGCAGTGCTAGTCCGGGACTAGATTCAGATACGCAGTATTTT.